This T cell receptor beta chain was sequenced in a study of radiotherapy plus CTLA-4 blockade in lung cancer. Study information: With 30% to 40% of patients having disease control, objective responses were seen in approximately 18%.

The study gave focal radiation plus ipilimumab CTLA-4 blockade to patients with chemo-refractory metastatic non-small-cell lung cancer. Findings and caveats of the study: Reportedly, early blood T cell clone dynamics best predicted response, with interferon-beta. In blood, TCR clones derived from the tumor expanded after radiotherapy plus ipilimumab.

The CDR3 runs to 15 residues. Germline lookup yields CDR1 SGHNT and CDR2 YYREEE (reference sequence). This clone was observed a handful of times. Its specificity is not known. The junction and the germline gene differ at one end; a read error may be behind it. Profiled with immunoSEQ multiplex PCR; TCRdb holds only in-frame clones, not every one. The sample holds about 62,000 clones, 65% to 85% seen once. Sequencing used peripheral blood, obtained from a patient treated with radiotherapy plus ipilimumab. This chain joins TRBV5-4 and TRBJ1-2; 7 nucleotides agree with TRBD1. The TCR was taken from a human donor with non-small cell lung cancer who had a complete response to radiotherapy plus ipilimumab. CDR3: CASSPSVQGDYGYTF. CDR3 DNA: TGCGCCAGCAGCCCGAGTGTCCAGGGGGATTATGGCTACACCTTC. The entire variable domain, with the rest obtained from reference TRBV5-4 and TRBJ1-2, is as follows: ETGVTQSPTHLIKTRGQQVTLRCSSQSGHNTVSWYQQALGQGPQFIFQYYREEENGRGNFPPRFSGLQFPNYSSELNVNALELDDSALYLCASSPSVQGDYGYTFGSGTRLTVV.